This TCR beta chain was profiled in a study of glioma-infiltrating T cells after dendritic cell vaccination. Time point denoted: after dendritic cell vaccination, including at tumor progression/relapse. None of the glioblastoma patients had an isocitrate dehydrogenase mutation. Germline V gives CDR1 SQVTM, CDR2 ANQGSEA. V lost 6 bases, J lost 6 bases, and 14 bases lay in between. The length of the CDR3 is 12 residues. The primer mix had 60 V beta and 13 J beta primers. Repertoires were generated with immunoSEQ multiplex PCR, while TCRdb's copy carries only in-frame clones and drops some. Here the sample spans 72,000 or so clones, 87% being singletons.

Source: blood, taken after dendritic cell vaccination. The chain has TRBV29-1 and TRBJ1-1, with D possibly TRBD1 on 6 matching bases. This TCR came from a human donor with glioblastoma. CDR3 DNA sequence: TGCAGCGTCTCCAACAGGGTTTCTGAAGCTTTCTTT. This translates into CSVSNRVSEAFF.